The rows below give T cell receptor beta chains drawn from one sample of a study of cytomegalovirus exposure and HLA in healthy donors. Measured with immunoSEQ multiplex PCR; TCRdb has only the in-frame clones, and not every one. Counted here are 200,000 or so clones, approximately 87% occurring once; the ten biggest clones make up around 5.6%. Sequencing input: PBMCs. The receptors originated from a woman aged 18-30 years in good health and CMV-seronegative. Both conserved end residues are part of each CDR3. D genes are given only for firm matches. Clone sizes are given selectively: once, few, many, or a class where the clone is expanded.

v_gene	d_gene	j_gene	abundance	CDR3aa	CDR3nt
TRBV5-1	TRBD1	TRBJ2-1	.	CASSFMPGQGTSEQFF	TGCGCCAGCAGCTTCATGCCGGGACAGGGGACGAGTGAGCAGTTCTTC
TRBV6-1	TRBD1	TRBJ1-2	.	CASSEGNRGIDGYTF	TGTGCCAGCAGTGAAGGGAACAGGGGGATTGATGGCTACACCTTC
TRBV2	.	TRBJ1-5	.	CASSDLGGGNQPQHF	TGTGCCAGCAGTGATCTGGGTGGGGGCAATCAGCCCCAGCATTTT
TRBV6-5	.	TRBJ1-2	.	CASSKGPPSQRGYTF	TGTGCCAGCAGTAAGGGACCGCCCTCTCAACGTGGCTACACCTTC
TRBV5-8	.	TRBJ2-2	few	CASSLHTLNTGELFF	TGTGCCAGCAGCTTGCATACCCTGAACACCGGGGAGCTGTTTTTT
TRBV28	TRBD2	TRBJ2-1	.	CASSQRETINNEQFF	TGTGCCAGCAGCCAGCGGGAGACCATCAACAATGAGCAGTTCTTC
TRBV10-1	.	TRBJ2-3	.	CASSLDQADTQYF	TGCGCCAGCAGTCTGGATCAAGCAGATACGCAGTATTTT
TRBV9	.	TRBJ1-2	.	CASSVGGQHGYTF	TGTGCCAGCAGCGTAGGAGGACAGCATGGCTACACCTTC
TRBV6-5	.	TRBJ1-2	.	CASSREGYGYTF	TGTGCCAGCAGTCGGGAGGGATATGGCTACACCTTC
TRBV27	.	TRBJ1-5	.	CASGGVGGSNQPQHF	TGTGCCAGCGGCGGGGTGGGGGGAAGCAATCAGCCCCAGCATTTT
TRBV6-1	TRBD2	TRBJ2-2	many	CASTNSGGVTGELFF	TGTGCCAGCACTAATAGCGGGGGGGTAACCGGGGAGCTGTTTTTT